Listed here are 4 T cell receptor beta chains from one sample, sequenced in a study of technical replicates of blood from a few donors. Profiling relied on immunoSEQ multiplex PCR, and the TCRdb table lists in-frame clones only, not all of them. The sample records tens of thousands of clones, roughly 98% being singletons. The specimen was T cells isolated from PBMCs. All receptors derive from a human donor in good health.

The rearrangement uses TRBV18 and TRBJ1-2; the match to TRBD1 covers 8 bases. With V trimmed by 6 bases and J by 7 bases, 7 bases remained unmatched. Germline V gene sequence: CDR1 KGHSH, CDR2 LQKENI. The CDR3 has 13 residues. DNA of the CDR3: TGTGCCAGCTCCCCGACAGGGGAGTTTGGCTACACCTTC. Translation: CASSPTGEFGYTF.

V and J are TRBV5-4 and TRBJ2-7; 7 bases map to TRBD1. Germline assignment: CDR1 SGHNT and CDR2 YYREEE (reference sequence). The V and J ends lost 5 bases and 5 bases, in that order; junction bases with no gene match: 7. This CDR3 region has 13 residues. Here the CDR3 reads CASSSTGIDEQYF. CDR3 in DNA: TGTGCCAGCAGTTCGACAGGGATCGACGAGCAGTACTTC.

The chain is built from TRBV12-5 and TRBJ1-5; a possible D gene is TRBD1 (6 bases). Trimming left V 1 base short and J 5 bases short, with 15 bases between. Germline CDR1 is LGHNT and CDR2 is FRNRAP. The CDR3 is made up of 16 amino acids. This CDR3 reads CASGLGNQDRYQPQHF. The CDR3, as DNA: TGTGCTAGTGGTTTGGGCAATCAGGACAGATATCAGCCCCAGCATTTT.

V usage is TRBV19 and J usage is TRBJ2-7; the match to TRBD1 covers 8 bases. CDR1 and CDR2 (germline): LNHDA, SQIVND (reference sequence). V lost 3 bases to trimming and J lost 0 bases; unmatched junction nucleotides: 10. The CDR3 contains 17 residues. The CDR3 protein is CASSIIPRTGLSYEQYF. CDR3 nucleotides: TGTGCCAGTAGTATTATACCGCGGACAGGGCTCTCCTACGAGCAGTACTTC.